Here is one T cell receptor beta chain with its context. The antigen remains undetermined. 60 Vbeta and 13 Jbeta primers were used in PCR. TCRdb keeps only in-frame clones here, not all; method: immunoSEQ multiplex PCR. Here the sample table reports about 25,000 clones. These data belong to a study of cytomegalovirus exposure and HLA in healthy donors. General study points: There were reportedly fewer N-insertions in an Asian-associated ancestry cluster than the roughly 610-donor mean, in a later analysis.

The CDR3 covers 15 residues. Trimming left V 0 bases short and J 7 bases short, with 16 bases between. Germline CDR1 is SGHRS and CDR2 is YFSETQ. The chain combines TRBV5-1 with TRBJ1-1; D unclear. Sequenced material: PBMCs. This clonotype originated in a male donor in good health and CMV-seropositive. Here the CDR3 DNA reads TGCGCCAGCAGCTTGGTGTTGTCAACGGTTGATGAAGCTTTCTTT. Protein product: CASSLVLSTVDEAFF.